Following are 23 T cell receptor beta chains from one sample sequenced in a study of T cell responses to AZD1222 COVID-19 vaccine. Clones were read by immunoSEQ multiplex PCR, and TCRdb kept only the in-frame ones, dropping some. The sample lists 150,000 to 200,000 clones; approximately 95% were seen once. Sequenced material: peripheral blood, taken on day 0 of AZD1222 vaccination. These receptors all stem from an adult in good health.

The chain recombines TRBV29-1 with TRBJ2-3, with unresolved D. Trimming stripped 3 bases from V and 2 bases from J, with 6 bases between. Germline assignment: CDR1 SQVTM and CDR2 ANQGSEA. The CDR3 spans 12 residues. The DNA for the CDR3 is TGCAGCGTTGAGGCGGTCACAGATACGCAGTATTTT. It translates to CSVEAVTDTQYF.

The J gene is TRBJ1-1, the V gene TRBV29-1, with D possibly matching TRBD1 (6 bases). The germline gives CDR1 SQVTM, CDR2 ANQGSEA. Deletions cut 2 bases from V and 4 bases from J, with 8 bases between. CDR3 length: 12 amino acids. For the CDR3, the DNA is TGCAGCGTTGAACAGGGGAGCACTGAAGCTTTCTTT. Protein sequence: CSVEQGSTEAFF.

Comments on this clone: Sequence at one end of the junction differs from germline and may be a read error. This rearrangement joins TRBV12-5 to TRBJ1-4; TRBD1 is a possible D gene (5 bases). This CDR3 has 14 residues. The V gene's germline CDR1 is LGHNT and CDR2 FRNRAP. CDR3 bases: TGTGCTAGCGGTTTATGGGGGTCGGACGAAAAACTGTTTTTT. Its protein is CASGLWGSDEKLFF. The full variable domain, its missing parts supplied by reference TRBV12-5 and TRBJ1-4, is DARVTQTPRHKVTEMGQEVTMRCQPILGHNTVFWYRQTMMQGLELLAYFRNRAPLDDSGMPKDRFSAEMPDATLATLKIQPSEPRDSAVYFCASGLWGSDEKLFFGSGTQLSVL.

The chain couples TRBV18 to TRBJ1-5, with D maybe TRBD1 (5 bases). Germline V lookup: CDR1 KGHSH, CDR2 LQKENI. The CDR3 is 15 residues long. V dropped 6 bases and J dropped 2 bases, with 14 bases sitting between them. The CDR3 is CASSSSRGGNQPQHF. CDR3 sequence (DNA): TGTGCCAGCTCTTCGAGTCGGGGCGGCAATCAGCCCCAGCATTTT.

This chain links TRBV7-8 with TRBJ1-3, with D unclear. The germline V gene has CDR1 SGHVS and CDR2 FQNEAQ. The germline V and J ends were trimmed by 1 base and 0 bases, with 10 bases remaining between them. CDR3 length: 16 residues. The CDR3 DNA follows: TGTGCCAGCAGCTTAGGTTTAGGCGGCTCTGGAAACACCATATATTTT. The encoded protein is CASSLGLGGSGNTIYF.

The chain is built from TRBV27 and TRBJ1-5; TRBD1 might be the D (5 bases). With 5 bases removed from V and 7 bases from J, the gap between germline ends came to 15 bases. CDR1 is MNHEY and CDR2 is SMNVEV in the germline V gene (reference sequence). The CDR3 is 14 amino acids. CDR3 loop: CASSGRRGGQPQHF. CDR3 nucleotide sequence: TGTGCCAGCAGTGGACGGAGGGGCGGACAGCCCCAGCATTTT.

J is TRBJ2-5 and V is TRBV5-4, with 9 bases that match TRBD2. J lost 6 bases, V lost 3 bases, and 12 bases had no gene match. This CDR3 is built from 16 residues. Germline values: CDR1 SGHNT, CDR2 YYREEE (reference sequence). For the CDR3, the DNA is TGTGCCAGCAGCTCGGGGGCGTCTAGCGGGACGCAGACCCAGTACTTC. Amino acid sequence: CASSSGASSGTQTQYF.

V is TRBV7-9 and J is TRBJ1-5, with 8 bases lining up with TRBD1. The CDR3 has 15 residues. Germline V gene lookup returns CDR1 SEHNR and CDR2 FQNEAQ (reference sequence). The ends lost 5 bases at V and 7 bases at J; junction bases unmatched: 10. The CDR3 DNA reads as TGTGCCAGCAGCCCGTTGGACAGGGAGGGACAGCCCCAGCATTTT. Its translation: CASSPLDREGQPQHF.

V gene TRBV7-9 combines with J gene TRBJ1-2; 9 nucleotides agree with TRBD1. Trimming took 6 bases from V and 8 from J; bases not matched to a gene: 16. The CDR3 totals 16 residues. Germline lookup yields CDR1 SEHNR and CDR2 FQNEAQ (reference sequence). In nucleotides, the CDR3 is TGTGCCAGCAGTCGTTACTCGGACAGGGGAACGTGGGGCTACACCTTC. Its translation: CASSRYSDRGTWGYTF.

J is TRBJ1-6 and V is TRBV6-5; no clear D. Germline V lookup: CDR1 MNHEY, CDR2 SVGAGI. The CDR3 length is 14 residues. V gave up 4 bases and J gave up 4 bases, with 8 bases separating them. CDR3 region: CASSSERYNSPLHF. The DNA of the CDR3 is TGTGCCAGCAGTTCGGAACGGTATAATTCACCCCTCCACTTT.

The J gene is TRBJ2-2, the V gene TRBV18; tentative D call: TRBD2 (5 bases). This CDR3 comprises 13 residues. The V end lost 5 bases, the J end lost 5 bases, and 9 bases lay between the germline ends. The V gene's germline CDR1 is KGHSH and CDR2 LQKENI. CDR3 DNA sequence: TGTGCCAGCTCAATCCGAGGGACCGGGGAGCTGTTTTTT. This sequence encodes CASSIRGTGELFF.

The chain carries TRBV19 and TRBJ1-3; weak D call: TRBD1 (5 bases). Per germline, CDR1 LNHDA and CDR2 SQIVND (reference sequence). CDR3 size: 13 residues. V was cut by 6 bases and J by 2 bases, with 8 bases left in between. Here the CDR3 reads CASRRTPGNTIYF. In DNA, the CDR3 is TGTGCCAGTAGAAGGACACCTGGAAACACCATATATTTT. The variable domain in full, with the rest retrieved from reference TRBV19 and TRBJ1-3, is DGGITQSPKYLFRKEGQNVTLSCEQNLNHDAMYWYRQDPGQGLRLIYYSQIVNDFQKGDIAEGYSVSREKKESFPLTVTSAQKNPTAFYLCASRRTPGNTIYFGEGSWLTVV.

Here the CDR3 DNA reads TGCAGCGTTTGGGACCTTAGGGCTGAAGCTTTCTTT. It translates to CSVWDLRAEAFF. J is TRBJ1-1 and V is TRBV29-1; D possibly corresponds to TRBD1 (5 bases). Germline CDR1 and CDR2: SQVTM and ANQGSEA. The V end lost 5 bases, the J end lost 6 bases, and 13 bases lay between the germline ends. The CDR3 spans 12 residues.

This sequence joins TRBV5-1 and TRBJ2-3, with D unresolved. Per the germline V gene, CDR1 is SGHRS and CDR2 is YFSETQ. With 7 bases removed from V and 6 bases from J, the gap between germline ends came to 21 bases. The CDR3 is 15 amino acids. CDR3: CASHDQKGTTDTQYF. The CDR3 nucleotides are TGCGCCAGCCACGATCAGAAGGGAACTACGGATACGCAGTATTTT.

The V gene is TRBV6-1, the J gene TRBJ1-2, with a weak D call TRBD1 (5 bases). Germline V gene sequence: CDR1 MNHNS, CDR2 SASEGT. V was shortened by 5 bases and J by 8 bases, with 15 bases between the two germline ends. This CDR3 region has 13 residues. In DNA, the CDR3 is TGTGCCAGCAGTTATTCCGGGGACCAGGGCTACACCTTC. It yields the protein CASSYSGDQGYTF.

The gene calls are TRBV25-1 and TRBJ1-5; the D is unclear. V lost 4 bases to trimming and J lost 3 bases, with 7 bases between them. CDR3 length: 13 amino acids. The germline CDR1 and CDR2 sequences are MGHDK and SYGVNS. CDR3 sequence reads: CASSAWDNQPQHF. CDR3 bases: TGTGCCAGCAGTGCGTGGGACAATCAGCCCCAGCATTTT.

The CDR3 coding sequence is TGTGCCAGCTCACCCGGGACTAGCGGGCTAGAGACCCAGTACTTC. Translation gives CASSPGTSGLETQYF. V usage is TRBV18 and J usage is TRBJ2-5, with 12 bases matching TRBD2. Germline loops: CDR1 KGHSH, CDR2 LQKENI. The CDR3 is made up of 15 amino acids. With 3 bases clipped from V and 4 bases from J, the junction kept 3 bases outside the gene matches.

This chain connects TRBV2 to TRBJ2-4; 12 positions agree with TRBD2. The V and J ends lost 6 bases and 7 bases, in that order; junction bases with no gene match: 7. This CDR3 has 15 amino acids. The germline gives CDR1 SNHLY, CDR2 FYNNEI. CDR3 nucleotides: TGTGCCAGCAGCCCCACTAGCGGGGGGTGGAACATTCAGTACTTC. This gives the protein CASSPTSGGWNIQYF.

This CDR3 reads CATWDYTYNEQFF. Here the CDR3 DNA reads TGTGCCACCTGGGACTACACCTACAATGAGCAGTTCTTC. The chain employs TRBV28 and TRBJ2-1, with 7 bases matching TRBD2. The V segment lost 10 bases and the J segment 2 bases; nucleotides outside the gene matches: 5. The V gene's germline CDR1 is MDHEN and CDR2 SYDVKM. The CDR3 has 13 residues.

This CDR3 reads CASSFAGGGEQFF. CDR3 in DNA: TGTGCCAGCAGCTTTGCAGGGGGAGGCGAGCAGTTCTTC. The chain uses TRBV11-2 and TRBJ2-1; possibly TRBD1 for D (7 bases). The ends were cut back, 3 bases at V and 10 bases at J, with 13 bases in the middle. Germline V lookup: CDR1 SGHAT, CDR2 FQNNGV. This CDR3 region has 13 residues.

The rearrangement links TRBV19 to TRBJ2-1, with 11 bases fitting TRBD2. The V gene's germline CDR1 is LNHDA and CDR2 SQIVND (reference sequence). The CDR3 totals 18 residues. Trimming cost V 4 bases and J 1 base; bases outside gene matches: 9. CDR3 sequence: CASSTLTLAGGSYNEQFF. The CDR3 DNA sequence: TGTGCCAGTAGTACACTTACTCTAGCGGGAGGTTCCTACAATGAGCAGTTCTTC. The variable domain in full, completed from reference TRBV19 and TRBJ2-1, reads DGGITQSPKYLFRKEGQNVTLSCEQNLNHDAMYWYRQDPGQGLRLIYYSQIVNDFQKGDIAEGYSVSREKKESFPLTVTSAQKNPTAFYLCASSTLTLAGGSYNEQFFGPGTRLTVL.

The rearrangement uses TRBV29-1 and TRBJ2-7; D may be TRBD1 or TRBD2 (6 bases each). This CDR3 has 15 amino acids. Looked up from germline, CDR1 is SQVTM and CDR2 is ANQGSEA. V shed 6 bases and J shed 3 bases, with 21 bases lying between them. The CDR3 spells CSVREGGHSGYEQYF. The CDR3 bases are TGCAGCGTCCGCGAGGGGGGACATAGTGGCTACGAGCAGTACTTC.

V is TRBV6-5 and J is TRBJ2-3, with D possibly being TRBD2 (5 bases). The CDR3 is 14 amino acids. V was clipped by 5 bases and J by 2 bases, with 11 bases between them. Germline-derived CDR1 and CDR2 are MNHEY and SVGAGI. CDR3 DNA sequence: TGTGCCAGCAGTCGGCTAGCTGACACAGATACGCAGTATTTT. This gives the protein CASSRLADTDTQYF.